Listed below are T cell receptor beta chains from one sample, sequenced in a study of blood T cell repertoires in COVID-19. Using immunoSEQ multiplex PCR, the repertoire was profiled, and TCRdb retains in-frame clones only, with some absent. This table has roughly 290,000 clones, 75% to 90% appearing once. Sequencing was performed on peripheral blood. Every receptor here comes from a woman between 25 and 40 years old who had recovered from COVID-19. CDR3s include the opening cysteine and the closing phenylalanine or tryptophan. The order of the fields is clone size, V gene, CDR3 protein. A clone size is listed for some rows: how often the clone was seen (once, few, many), or a class if it is expanded.

clone size: once
V gene: TRBV11-2
CDR3 protein: CASSLEGWTSGVDEQFF

clone size: NA
V gene: TRBV4-1
CDR3 protein: CASSQVGGSSSPLHF

clone size: NA
V gene: TRBV9
CDR3 protein: CASSGGTGQARAFF

clone size: NA
V gene: TRBV12-3/TRBV12-4
CDR3 protein: CASSPQGNQPQHF

clone size: NA
V gene: TRBV19
CDR3 protein: CASSNVLAFPGELFF

clone size: once
V gene: TRBV13
CDR3 protein: CASSLASLDEQYF

clone size: NA
V gene: TRBV9
CDR3 protein: CASSAPGQENTGELFF

clone size: NA
V gene: TRBV6-5
CDR3 protein: CASSPVYYGYTF

clone size: NA
V gene: TRBV5-1
CDR3 protein: CARFNSVNEQFF

clone size: NA
V gene: TRBV5-6
CDR3 protein: CASSLRTVGQPQHF

clone size: NA
V gene: TRBV6-6
CDR3 protein: CASSMTGGAPAGELFF

clone size: NA
V gene: TRBV19
CDR3 protein: CASSIDAQGLSTDTQYF

clone size: NA
V gene: TRBV10-3
CDR3 protein: CAISRDYSNEQYF

clone size: NA
V gene: TRBV4-2
CDR3 protein: CASSQGRITDPLLRYTF

clone size: NA
V gene: TRBV18
CDR3 protein: CASSRTSGQETQYF

clone size: NA
V gene: TRBV7-8
CDR3 protein: CASSPTQGLYEQYF

clone size: NA
V gene: TRBV19
CDR3 protein: CASSVNAANTGELFF

clone size: NA
V gene: TRBV7-6
CDR3 protein: CASSHTTVNEKLFF

clone size: NA
V gene: TRBV5-1
CDR3 protein: CASSLVSGVGSPLHF

clone size: NA
V gene: TRBV6-5
CDR3 protein: CASRSGQGGNTEAFF

clone size: NA
V gene: TRBV29-1
CDR3 protein: CSCPASGRNYEQFF

clone size: NA
V gene: TRBV7-2
CDR3 protein: CASRGTGDYEQYF

clone size: NA
V gene: TRBV30
CDR3 protein: CAWSLQGAPPEAFF

clone size: NA
V gene: TRBV29-1
CDR3 protein: CSVETGFPYEQYF

clone size: few
V gene: TRBV9
CDR3 protein: CASSVAGGQETQYF

clone size: NA
V gene: TRBV6-5
CDR3 protein: CASYPQGALDEQYF

clone size: NA
V gene: TRBV4-1
CDR3 protein: CASSQDPGARGGEKLFF

clone size: NA
V gene: TRBV7-2
CDR3 protein: CASSFRGIGTDTQYF

clone size: NA
V gene: TRBV5-8
CDR3 protein: CASGWAGAGNTIYF

clone size: NA
V gene: TRBV3-1/TRBV3-2
CDR3 protein: CASSKRDSREQYF

clone size: NA
V gene: TRBV13
CDR3 protein: CASSTSGTSVYEQYF